A single sample gave rise to the 23 T cell receptor beta chains below, sequenced in a study of Graves' ophthalmopathy and Graves' hyperthyroidism. As the template, RNA transcripts were used to amplify TCR beta CDR3 regions. First-round RT-PCR used HTBI primers; second-round multiplex PCR followed. TCRdb re-called the multiplex PCR reads with MiXCR, one entry per CDR3 protein. The sample carries 900,000 to 1,200,000 distinct CDR3 sequences, about 36% recorded once. Sequencing was performed on peripheral blood or thyroid tissue (not recorded which). All receptors derive from an adult man with Graves' hyperthyroidism.

This sequence joins TRBV19 and TRBJ2-3, with TRBD2 matching 10 bases. CDR1 LNHDA and CDR2 SQIVND come from the germline V gene (reference sequence). Trimming at V came to 1 base and at J to 0 bases, leaving 7 bases not matched to a gene. The length of the CDR3 is 18 residues. The chain's CDR3 is CASSIGLAGDPSTDTQYF. The CDR3 DNA is TGTGCCAGTAGTATAGGGCTAGCGGGAGACCCTAGCACAGATACGCAGTATTTT.

This clonotype has ten or more counts. The chain combines TRBV7-8 with TRBJ2-5; 7 nucleotides line up with TRBD1. This CDR3 contains 16 residues. Germline V CDR1 and CDR2: SGHVS, FQNEAQ. V lost 3 bases to trimming and J lost 12 bases; unmatched junction nucleotides: 19. The CDR3 protein is CASSLGRTPIRQGKYF. The CDR3 nucleotides read TGTGCCAGCAGCTTGGGTCGAACGCCCATTCGACAGGGAAAGTACTTC.

Details on this clonotype: A read error may produce the germline difference seen at one junction end. V gene TRBV6-5 combines with J gene TRBJ1-5, with unresolved D. CDR1 and CDR2 from the germline V gene are MNHEY and SVGAGI. This CDR3 has 13 amino acids. This CDR3 is CASSFLSNQPKHF. The DNA of the CDR3 is TGTGCCTCCAGTTTCCTTAGCAATCAGCCCAAGCATTTT.

This clonotype occurred many times. The genes are TRBV20-1 and TRBJ2-2; 12 bases agree with TRBD1. The CDR3 is 16 residues long. J was trimmed by 2 bases and V by 3 bases; bases with no gene match: 4. Germline values: CDR1 DFQATT, CDR2 SNEGSKA (reference sequence). The CDR3 here is CSARGQGAQNTGELFF. The CDR3 nucleotides are TGCAGTGCTAGGGGACAGGGGGCCCAAAACACCGGGGAGCTGTTTTTT.

This clonotype was counted only a few times. The J gene is TRBJ2-2, the V gene TRBV5-1, with D perhaps matching TRBD2 (5 bases). V was trimmed by 3 bases and J by 2 bases, leaving 11 bases between them. CDR3 size: 15 residues. Germline V CDR1 and CDR2: SGHRS, YFSETQ. CDR3 loop: CASSSVRENTGELFF. The DNA of the CDR3 is TGCGCCAGCAGCTCGGTGAGGGAAAACACCGGGGAGCTGTTTTTT.

This clonotype occurred a few times. The rearrangement links TRBV12-3 or TRBV12-4 to TRBJ1-4; D unresolved. With 7 bases removed from V and 7 bases from J, the gap between germline ends came to 16 bases. This CDR3 contains 14 residues. The chain's CDR3 is CASTPDSGGEKLFF. The CDR3 DNA follows: TGTGCCAGCACCCCGGACTCCGGTGGTGAAAAACTGTTTTTT.

The V gene is TRBV2, the J gene TRBJ1-6; 7 bases are a match to TRBD1. The CDR3 consists of 14 residues. Germline V lookup: CDR1 SNHLY, CDR2 FYNNEI. V trimming: 10 bases; J trimming: 7 bases; junction bases outside the gene matches: 10. The CDR3 loop is CATRQGLQNSPLHF. The CDR3 coding sequence is TGTGCCACCAGACAGGGACTCCAGAATTCACCCCTCCACTTT.

J is TRBJ2-3 and V is TRBV10-2, with TRBD1 as a possible D gene (5 bases). With 2 bases removed from V and 1 base from J, the gap between germline ends came to 22 bases. The CDR3 is made up of 19 amino acids. The germline V gene encodes CDR1 WSHSY and CDR2 SAAADI. This CDR3 reads CASSEGAGNTPYRTDTQYF. DNA of the CDR3: TGCGCCAGCAGTGAGGGTGCAGGGAACACTCCATACCGCACAGATACGCAGTATTTT.

Ten or more counts support this clonotype. This chain links TRBV4-3 with TRBJ2-5, with no clear D. V was trimmed by 1 base and J by 5 bases, leaving 11 bases between them. The CDR3 contains 14 residues. Per the germline V gene, CDR1 is LGHNA and CDR2 is YSLEER. The CDR3 reads CASSQVWAWETQYF. In DNA form, the CDR3 reads TGCGCCAGCAGCCAAGTATGGGCTTGGGAGACCCAGTACTTC.

This clonotype has a count of ten or more. DNA of the CDR3: TGCAGTGCTAGCGGGAGGGGGGGGGAGACCCAGTACTTC. It translates to CSASGRGGETQYF. The chain couples TRBV20-1 to TRBJ2-5, with 8 bases matching TRBD2. This CDR3 has 13 residues. Germline V gene data show CDR1 as DFQATT and CDR2 as SNEGSKA (reference sequence). J gave up 5 bases and V 3 bases, and 5 bases lay outside the gene matches.

Comment on this clonotype: A much more abundant neighbour one base away suggests this may be a read error. It is likely a read error, because the conserved phenylalanine at the end of the CDR3 is missing. The chain carries TRBV25-1 and TRBJ1-2; the D gene is possibly TRBD1 (6 bases). The CDR3 is made up of 13 amino acids. With 8 bases removed from V and 3 bases from J, the gap between germline ends came to 13 bases. Germline loops: CDR1 MGHDK, CDR2 SYGVNS. CDR3 DNA sequence: TGTGCCAGCGCCCAGGGACAAGACTATGGCTACACCCTC. Its protein product is CASAQGQDYGYTL.

The chain employs TRBV10-3 and TRBJ2-7; no clear D. The CDR3 runs 12 residues. CDR1 is ENHRY, CDR2 SYGVKD, per germline. CDR3 loop: CADRRREREQYF. CDR3 DNA: TGTGCAGATCGCCGTCGAGAGCGTGAGCAGTACTTC.

V usage is TRBV20-1 and J usage is TRBJ2-7, with TRBD1 as a possible D gene (6 bases). The CDR3 covers 14 residues. Trimming took off 1 base at V and 5 bases at J, with 15 bases between the two ends. Germline V gene lookup returns CDR1 DFQATT and CDR2 SNEGSKA (reference sequence). The CDR3 DNA reads TGCAGTGCTAGAGGATCACAGGGCCTCGACGAGCAGTACTTC. Residues: CSARGSQGLDEQYF.

The CDR3 loop reads CASSEARPQPQHF. In DNA form, the CDR3 reads TGTGCCAGCAGTGAAGCAAGGCCTCAGCCCCAGCATTTT. The chain employs TRBV6-6 and TRBJ1-5; D unclear. CDR1 and CDR2 from the germline V gene are MNHNY and SVGAGI (reference sequence). The CDR3 loop spans 13 amino acids. Trimming left V 5 bases short and J 6 bases short, with 11 bases between.

This clonotype was found many times. The genes are TRBV7-2 and TRBJ1-2; 7 nucleotides align to TRBD1. V trimming: 5 bases; J trimming: 9 bases; junction bases outside the gene matches: 12. This CDR3 comprises 14 residues. The germline CDR1 and CDR2 sequences are SGHTA and FQGNSA. The CDR3 region is CASSQDRKMDRYTF. The DNA of the CDR3 is TGTGCCAGCAGCCAGGACAGGAAAATGGACCGCTACACCTTC.

This clonotype was observed a handful of times. A single base separates this from a much larger clone, so it may be a read error. The chain recombines TRBV5-1 with TRBJ1-1, with D perhaps matching TRBD1 (6 bases). This CDR3 comprises 13 residues. CDR1 and CDR2 from the germline V gene are SGHRS and YFSETQ. The germline V and J ends were trimmed by 1 base and 4 bases, with 8 bases remaining between them. In nucleotides, the CDR3 is TGCGCCAGCAGCTTGTTGGGGGCCACTGAAGCTTTCTTT. This sequence encodes CASSLLGATEAFF.

Ten or more counts support this clonotype. The chain carries TRBV24-1 and TRBJ1-2, with D unclear. The CDR3 has 15 amino acids. V lost 2 bases and J 8 bases, leaving 17 bases between the germline ends. Germline V gene sequence: CDR1 KGHDR, CDR2 SFDVKD. CDR3 amino acids: CATSDSFGERVGYTF. The CDR3 DNA reads as TGTGCCACCAGTGATTCCTTCGGCGAAAGGGTCGGCTACACCTTC.

This clonotype was counted between two and nine times. This chain links TRBV9 with TRBJ1-5, with TRBD1 matching 7 bases. The V gene end was trimmed by 0 bases and the J gene end by 3 bases; junction bases not matched to a gene: 9. This CDR3 is built from 17 residues. CDR1 and CDR2 from the germline V gene are SGDLS and YYNGEE. CDR3: CASSVDGTANPNQPQHF. CDR3 nucleotide sequence: TGTGCCAGCAGCGTAGACGGGACAGCAAATCCCAATCAGCCCCAGCATTTT.

This clonotype was counted between two and nine times. V gene TRBV29-1 combines with J gene TRBJ2-7; TRBD2 aligns across 8 bases. In germline, CDR1 is SQVTM, CDR2 ANQGSEA. The V and J ends lost 2 bases and 2 bases, in that order; junction bases with no gene match: 5. This CDR3 has 14 residues. CDR3 nucleotides: TGCAGCGTTGAAACCGGGAGGGCCCCCTACGAGCAGTACTTC. Amino acid sequence: CSVETGRAPYEQYF.

A word on this clonotype: A read error is possible here, since a much larger clone lies one base away. V usage is TRBV25-1 and J usage is TRBJ1-2, with 7 bases matching TRBD1. This CDR3 is built from 18 residues. Germline CDR1 reads MGHDK; CDR2 reads SYGVNS. Trimming cost V 6 bases and J 1 base; bases outside gene matches: 17. This chain's CDR3 is CASSLEVRDSSFNYGYTF. In DNA, the CDR3 is TGTGCCAGCAGCTTAGAGGTCCGGGACAGCTCCTTTAACTATGGCTACACCTTC.

The rearrangement uses TRBV10-3 and TRBJ2-7; a possible D gene is TRBD1 (5 bases). CDR1 is ENHRY and CDR2 is SYGVKD in the germline V gene. This CDR3 has 14 residues. Between the trimmed V and J ends, which lost 3 bases and 2 bases, there was a span of 11 bases. The CDR3: CAISEPAGTYEQYF. The CDR3 nucleotides are TGTGCCATCAGTGAACCGGCAGGGACCTACGAGCAGTACTTC.

In the case of this clonotype: This could be a read error, since a much larger clone is one nucleotide away. This sequence joins TRBV7-2 and TRBJ2-2, with 8 bases matching TRBD2. The germline gives CDR1 SGHTA, CDR2 FQGNSA. The CDR3 spans 16 residues. The CDR3 loop is CASSSSGGYNTGEMFF. CDR3 nucleotides: TGTGCCAGCAGTTCCAGCGGGGGCTATAACACCGGGGAGATGTTTTTT.

This clonotype was picked up a small number of times. The V and J genes are TRBV4-1 and TRBJ1-1; 7 bases map to TRBD1. V shed 5 bases, J shed 1 base, and the junction held 10 bases outside the gene matches. CDR1 and CDR2 (germline): MGHRA, YSYEKL. CDR3 length equals 16 residues. The CDR3 loop reads CASSNGQASTNTEAFF. The CDR3 DNA reads TGCGCCAGCAGCAACGGACAGGCGTCGACGAACACTGAAGCTTTCTTT.